The 28 T cell receptor beta chains given below trace back to one sample, sequenced in a study of cytomegalovirus exposure and HLA in healthy donors (dated by TCRdb to about 2017). The library came from the immunoSEQ multiplex PCR assay. The multiplex PCR relied on a mix of 60 forward primers for TCR Vbeta segments and 13 reverse primers for TCR Jbeta segments. The table was pulled from immuneACCESS by TCRdb, which kept in-frame rearrangements only. Such tables lose some clones; where checked, under half of the loss comes from unresolved V genes, and the rest has no known cause. The sample's table covers fewer than 110,000 clones. Of the sample, about 3% is held by the ten largest clones. Source material: PBMCs. Receptor source: a man aged 35 to 55 in good health and CMV-seronegative.

The chain couples TRBV27 to TRBJ2-2, with TRBD2 as a possible D gene (6 bases). Per germline, CDR1 MNHEY and CDR2 SMNVEV (reference sequence). The V and J ends lost 6 bases and 4 bases respectively, with 12 bases between them. The CDR3 contains 14 residues. The CDR3 loop reads CASSRDFSTGELFF. CDR3 coding DNA: TGTGCCAGCAGCCGGGACTTCTCCACCGGGGAGCTGTTTTTT.

This CDR3 reads CASSVESQAGNTIYF. CDR3 bases: TGTGCCAGCAGCGTAGAGAGTCAGGCTGGAAACACCATATATTTT. V and J are TRBV9 and TRBJ1-3; D ambiguous. This CDR3 is 15 amino acids long. The ends were cut back, 0 bases at V and 2 bases at J, with 9 bases in the middle. CDR1 and CDR2 (germline): SGDLS, YYNGEE.

V gene TRBV6-6 combines with J gene TRBJ2-7; 11 bases line up with TRBD2. Germline CDR1 and CDR2: MNHNY and SVGAGI (reference sequence). V lost 6 bases to trimming and J lost 2 bases; unmatched junction nucleotides: 6. This CDR3 region has 15 residues. The CDR3 DNA is TGTGCCAGCAGCCGTACTAGCGGGAGTACCTACGAGCAGTACTTC. This gives the protein CASSRTSGSTYEQYF.

In DNA form, the CDR3 reads TGTGCCTGGAGTGGGCCGACAGGCCAATTGGAGCAGTACTTC. Protein product: CAWSGPTGQLEQYF. The chain links TRBV30 to TRBJ2-7; D might be TRBD1 (6 bases). The CDR3 contains 14 residues. V lost 1 base to trimming and J lost 7 bases, with 17 bases between them. The V gene's germline CDR1 is GTSNPN and CDR2 SVGIG (reference sequence).

The CDR3 DNA is TGTGCCAGCAGTTTGTCTAGCGGGGGCTACGAGCAGTACTTC. It is translated as CASSLSSGGYEQYF. The rearrangement uses TRBV27 and TRBJ2-7, with 10 nucleotides matching TRBD2. This CDR3 comprises 14 residues. Trimming cost V 3 bases and J 3 bases; bases outside gene matches: 2. Looked up from germline, CDR1 is MNHEY and CDR2 is SMNVEV (reference sequence).

This chain joins TRBV2 and TRBJ1-5; D call uncertain. Germline V gives CDR1 SNHLY, CDR2 FYNNEI. V lost 6 bases to trimming and J lost 0 bases, with 6 bases between them. This CDR3 comprises 13 residues. CDR3 nucleotide sequence: TGTGCCAGCAGGAGTTATAGCAATCAGCCCCAGCATTTT. It translates to CASRSYSNQPQHF.

The chain recombines TRBV4-3 with TRBJ2-7; 8 nucleotides align to TRBD1. Trimming took 0 bases from V and 3 from J; bases not matched to a gene: 7. Germline V CDR1 and CDR2: LGHNA, YSLEER. This CDR3 comprises 16 residues. CDR3 sequence (DNA): TGCGCCAGCAGCCAAGATTCGAGGACAGGGTTCTACGAGCAGTACTTC. The encoded protein is CASSQDSRTGFYEQYF.

The V gene is TRBV4-3, the J gene TRBJ1-2; 7 bases map to TRBD1. The CDR3 length is 15 residues. In germline, CDR1 is LGHNA, CDR2 YSLEER. J was trimmed by 4 bases and V by 2 bases; bases with no gene match: 7. For the CDR3, the DNA is TGCGCCAGCAGCCAAACCCTGGGACAGCCCTATGGCTACACCTTC. Translated, it gives CASSQTLGQPYGYTF.

This chain uses TRBV2 with TRBJ2-7, with 11 bases matching TRBD1. V gave up 4 bases and J gave up 7 bases; unmatched junction bases: 9. Germline V gene sequence: CDR1 SNHLY, CDR2 FYNNEI. The CDR3 length is 15 residues. For the CDR3, the DNA is TGTGCCAGCAGTGCGGACAGGGGGCTTTTGGGTGAGCAGTACTTC. This sequence encodes CASSADRGLLGEQYF.

The chain joins TRBV29-1 to TRBJ2-1; D is perhaps TRBD2 (7 bases). The ends were cut back, 7 bases at V and 9 bases at J, with 19 bases in the middle. CDR3 length: 13 residues. Germline V CDR1 and CDR2: SQVTM, ANQGSEA. Here the CDR3 DNA reads TGCAGCGCCGTAAGGGGGGGGCAGGGTGAGCAGTTCTTC. Amino acids: CSAVRGGQGEQFF.

This chain uses TRBV19 with TRBJ1-5; TRBD1 matches at 10 bases. The CDR3 runs 15 residues. V trimming: 3 bases; J trimming: 2 bases; junction bases outside the gene matches: 1. Germline CDR1 and CDR2: LNHDA and SQIVND (reference sequence). CDR3 amino acids: CASSIGTGGNQPQHF. The CDR3 DNA sequence: TGTGCCAGTAGTATCGGGACAGGGGGCAATCAGCCCCAGCATTTT.

For this clone: Other DNA sequences within the sample encode an identical CDR3. V usage is TRBV6-6 and J usage is TRBJ2-2, with D possibly being TRBD2 (6 bases). V was pared by 3 bases and J by 17 bases, with 13 bases between. Germline-derived CDR1 and CDR2 are MNHNY and SVGAGI (reference sequence). This CDR3 is 11 amino acids long. CDR3 coding DNA: TGTGCCAGCAGTTATTTTGGGGGGTTATTTTTT. This codes for CASSYFGGLFF.

This chain uses TRBV5-4 with TRBJ2-1, with 12 positions matching TRBD2. Trimming took 2 bases from V and 6 from J; bases not matched to a gene: 3. The CDR3 extends over 15 amino acids. Germline V gene lookup returns CDR1 SGHNT and CDR2 YYREEE (reference sequence). CDR3 loop: CASSFLAGGVNEQFF. The CDR3 DNA is TGTGCCAGCAGCTTCCTAGCGGGAGGGGTCAATGAGCAGTTCTTC.

The chain uses TRBV19 and TRBJ2-5; 11 nucleotides match TRBD1. V was clipped by 6 bases and J by 7 bases; unmatched bases: 10. CDR3 size: 15 residues. CDR1 and CDR2 (germline): LNHDA, SQIVND (reference sequence). Written as DNA, the CDR3 is TGTGCCAGTAGAACAACCGGGACAGGGGGAGTGACCCAGTACTTC. It encodes CASRTTGTGGVTQYF.

This chain joins TRBV29-1 and TRBJ2-5; possibly TRBD2 for D (6 bases). The end of the DNA is better explained by TRBJ2-7, so the J call may be wrong. Germline CDR1 is SQVTM and CDR2 is ANQGSEA. The CDR3 length is 13 residues. CDR3: CSVEVTEAGEQYF. In DNA form, the CDR3 reads TGCAGCGTTGAAGTAACTGAAGCGGGCGAGCAGTACTTC.

This rearrangement joins TRBV27 to TRBJ2-2; maybe TRBD2 (5 bases). This CDR3 has 13 residues. Trimming stripped 4 bases from V and 4 bases from J, with 7 bases between. CDR1 and CDR2 from the germline V gene are MNHEY and SMNVEV (reference sequence). CDR3 sequence (DNA): TGTGCCAGCAGTTACGGGGTCACCGGGGAGCTGTTTTTT. It encodes CASSYGVTGELFF.

The CDR3 coding sequence is TGTGCCAGCTCACCAAGAGGGGGCGAAGGCTACACCTTC. Its protein is CASSPRGGEGYTF. The chain employs TRBV18 and TRBJ1-2; 7 bases match TRBD1. With V trimmed by 2 bases and J by 8 bases, 5 bases remained unmatched. Germline V gene data show CDR1 as KGHSH and CDR2 as LQKENI. CDR3 length: 13 amino acids.

The chain has TRBV4-3 and TRBJ2-5; 9 bases match TRBD2. After removal of 1 base from V and 5 bases from J, the junction contained 5 bases not matched to a gene. This CDR3 has 15 amino acids. CDR1 is LGHNA and CDR2 is YSLEER in the germline V gene. Here the CDR3 reads CASSQGDTSGETQYF. CDR3 nucleotide sequence: TGCGCCAGCAGCCAAGGAGACACTAGCGGGGAGACCCAGTACTTC.

This chain joins TRBV28 and TRBJ2-7; D may be TRBD1 (6 bases). Between the trimmed V and J ends, which lost 5 bases and 0 bases, there was a span of 11 bases. Germline values: CDR1 MDHEN, CDR2 SYDVKM. The CDR3 loop spans 14 amino acids. This chain's CDR3 is CASSLRTVSYEQYF. As DNA, the CDR3 is TGTGCCAGCAGTCTCCGGACAGTCTCCTACGAGCAGTACTTC.

This rearrangement joins TRBV2 to TRBJ2-7; 10 bases are a match to TRBD1. Trimming cost V 2 bases and J 1 base; bases outside gene matches: 8. In germline, CDR1 is SNHLY, CDR2 FYNNEI. The CDR3 runs to 17 residues. In DNA form, the CDR3 reads TGTGCCAGCAGTGAATTACCCCCGGGACAGGGGTCCTACGAGCAGTACTTC. Protein: CASSELPPGQGSYEQYF.

V usage is TRBV5-1 and J usage is TRBJ2-3, with 7 nucleotides matching TRBD1. The V gene end was trimmed by 0 bases and the J gene end by 3 bases; junction bases not matched to a gene: 1. The CDR3 is made up of 14 amino acids. Germline V lookup: CDR1 SGHRS, CDR2 YFSETQ. In DNA, the CDR3 is TGCGCCAGCAGCTTGGACAGGGGTACAGATACGCAGTATTTT. This sequence encodes CASSLDRGTDTQYF.

This chain joins TRBV30 and TRBJ1-1, with 8 nucleotides matching TRBD1. CDR3 size: 14 residues. The V gene's germline CDR1 is GTSNPN and CDR2 SVGIG (reference sequence). The J segment lost 6 bases and the V segment lost 0 bases, leaving 6 bases of the junction unmatched. The CDR3 nucleotides are TGTGCCTGGAGTGTTCTACAGGGGGGCGCTGAAGCTTTCTTT. It is translated as CAWSVLQGGAEAFF.

The chain links TRBV6-1 to TRBJ1-2; 9 nucleotides line up with TRBD1. The CDR3 is made up of 16 amino acids. Germline assignment: CDR1 MNHNS and CDR2 SASEGT. J gave up 3 bases and V 0 bases, and 5 bases lay outside the gene matches. The CDR3 region is CASSEAATGGDYGYTF. Written as DNA, the CDR3 is TGTGCCAGCAGTGAAGCAGCCACAGGGGGCGACTATGGCTACACCTTC.

The chain joins TRBV10-2 to TRBJ1-5; D is ambiguous. This CDR3 contains 13 residues. Germline V gene lookup returns CDR1 WSHSY and CDR2 SAAADI. The V and J ends lost 2 bases and 3 bases respectively, with 5 bases between them. For the CDR3, the DNA is TGCGCCAGCAGTGAGAACACCAATCAGCCCCAGCATTTT. This sequence encodes CASSENTNQPQHF.

The chain recombines TRBV6-6 with TRBJ2-2; D may be TRBD2 (5 bases). CDR1 and CDR2 from the germline V gene are MNHNY and SVGAGI (reference sequence). Between the trimmed V and J ends, which lost 4 bases and 1 base, there was a span of 13 bases. The CDR3 length is 16 residues. The CDR3 sequence is CASSSPRGRNTGELFF. CDR3 bases: TGTGCCAGCAGTTCCCCCCGAGGGAGGAACACCGGGGAGCTGTTTTTT.

The chain uses TRBV10-3 and TRBJ1-2; no clear D. The germline gives CDR1 ENHRY, CDR2 SYGVKD. Trimming pared 2 bases from V and 2 bases from J, leaving 6 bases between. The CDR3 length is 13 residues. CDR3 DNA sequence: TGTGCCATCAGTGAGGGAGAGAACTATGGCTACACCTTC. It yields the protein CAISEGENYGYTF.

The chain combines TRBV19 with TRBJ2-7, with 10 bases matching TRBD2. V lost 4 bases and J lost 3; bases outside the gene matches: 9. Looked up from germline, CDR1 is LNHDA and CDR2 is SQIVND (reference sequence). The CDR3 spans 16 residues. CDR3: CASSNRWASGGYEQYF. CDR3 nucleotide sequence: TGTGCCAGTAGTAATCGGTGGGCTAGCGGGGGCTACGAGCAGTACTTC.

This sequence joins TRBV30 and TRBJ1-3, with D tentatively TRBD1 (5 bases). Germline V gene sequence: CDR1 GTSNPN, CDR2 SVGIG (reference sequence). Trimming removed 5 bases from V and 0 bases from J, with 8 bases in between. There are 13 residues in the CDR3. This CDR3 is CAWDQGSGNTIYF. The CDR3 nucleotides are TGTGCCTGGGACCAGGGCTCTGGAAACACCATATATTTT.